The rows below give T cell receptor beta chains drawn from one sample of a study of blood T cells in healthy people across ages. A single record per CDR3 protein comes from TCRdb applying MiXCR to the 5' RACE reads. The sample holds approximately 600,000 distinct CDR3 sequences, roughly three fifths seen once. The source material was blood. These receptors originate from a man in his 60s in good health. Both conserved end residues are part of each CDR3. The D gene is left open where the match is weak. Size is stated for part of the rows, as once, few or many counts, or as a class when the clone is expanded.

CDR3 length	V gene	D gene	clone size	J gene	CDR3 DNA	CDR3 protein
15	TRBV15	TRBD2	NA	TRBJ2-3	TGTGCCACCAGTAAAAGCGGGACTAGCACAGATACGCAGTATTTT	CATSKSGTSTDTQYF
14	TRBV27	NA	NA	TRBJ2-2	TGTGCCAGCAGTTTAAACAGGGTCAACGGGGAGCTGTTTTTT	CASSLNRVNGELFF
15	TRBV5-1	TRBD2	NA	TRBJ2-7	TGCGCCAGCAGCTTTGCAGCGGGGGCAAACTACGAGCAGTACTTC	CASSFAAGANYEQYF
15	TRBV6-1	TRBD1	NA	TRBJ2-7	TGTGCCAGCAGTGAGACAGGGGCCCTCTCCTACGAGCAGTACTTC	CASSETGALSYEQYF
15	TRBV28	NA	NA	TRBJ2-7	TGTGCCAGCAGTCCCGGGTCTCTAGGGGCCTACGAGCAGTACTTC	CASSPGSLGAYEQYF
15	TRBV11-2	NA	once	TRBJ1-4	TGTGCCAGCAGCCCCAACCGTCGAGCGGGGGAAAAACTGTTTTTT	CASSPNRRAGEKLFF
13	TRBV20-1	NA	NA	TRBJ2-4	TGCAGTGCTAGCTCCGGCTTCAGTTCGGAGCAGTACTTC	CSASSGFSSEQYF
17	TRBV20-1	TRBD1	NA	TRBJ1-5	TGCAGTGCTAGAGCGCCGTTCAGGGGGCGCGACAATCAGCCCCAGCATTTT	CSARAPFRGRDNQPQHF
15	TRBV15	NA	NA	TRBJ2-4	TGTGCCACCAGCAGAGATCATGGACCACGGGACATTCAGTACTTC	CATSRDHGPRDIQYF
18	TRBV20-1	TRBD2	NA	TRBJ2-3	TGCAGTGCTAGCCGTATAGCGGGGGGGCCGGTTGGAACAGATACGCAGTATTTT	CSASRIAGGPVGTDTQYF
14	TRBV11-2	NA	NA	TRBJ2-5	TGTGCCAGCAGCTTGGGCGACAGGTATACGACCCAGTACTTC	CASSLGDRYTTQYF
16	TRBV7-2	NA	NA	TRBJ2-1	TGTGCCAGCAGCTTACTTGGGGATCCAACCTACAATGAGCAGTTCTTC	CASSLLGDPTYNEQFF
16	TRBV6-7	NA	NA	TRBJ1-6	TGTGCCAGCAGTTACTCTGACAGGTGTCGGGATTCACCCCTCCACTTT	CASSYSDRCRDSPLHF
18	TRBV4-2	TRBD2	NA	TRBJ2-2	TGTGCCAGCAGCCAAGGCCGCCCAAGCGGGGGATTCACCGGGGAGCTGTTTTTT	CASSQGRPSGGFTGELFF
15	TRBV4-2	NA	few	TRBJ2-4	TGTGCCAGCAGCCAACCCACAGGGAGTGGGAACATTCAGTACTTC	CASSQPTGSGNIQYF
15	TRBV5-6	NA	NA	TRBJ2-5	TGTGCCAGCAGCTTTAGGAGGGGGCCGCGGGAGACCCAGTACTTC	CASSFRRGPRETQYF
17	TRBV20-1	TRBD1	NA	TRBJ1-6	TGCAGTGCTAGATCTCCTCGGGGGGACAGGGGATACTCACCCCTCCACTTT	CSARSPRGDRGYSPLHF
14	TRBV5-1	NA	NA	TRBJ2-6	TGCGCCAGCAGTAAGCTTTCTGGGGCCAACGTCCTGACTTTC	CASSKLSGANVLTF
18	TRBV6-5	NA	NA	TRBJ2-7	TGTGCCAGCAGTTACTCCCTCCGCGGCGGGTCAGACATCTACGAGCAGTACTTC	CASSYSLRGGSDIYEQYF
14	TRBV6-4	TRBD1	many	TRBJ2-3	TGTGCCAGCAGTGTGACAGGGAGTACAGATACGCAGTATTTT	CASSVTGSTDTQYF
15	TRBV3-1	NA	NA	TRBJ2-7	TGTGCCAGCAGCCAAGAACGGGCCTGGCATCACGAGCAGTACTTC	CASSQERAWHHEQYF
17	TRBV12-3/TRBV12-4	NA	NA	TRBJ2-3	TGTGCCAGCAGTGGTCAGGGACCCCAGGAGGGGGCGGATACGCAGTATTTT	CASSGQGPQEGADTQYF
15	TRBV20-1	NA	few	TRBJ2-1	TGCAGTGCTTTACCCCGGCGGACAACCGGGAATGAGCAGTTCTTC	CSALPRRTTGNEQFF
16	TRBV12-3/TRBV12-4	TRBD1	NA	TRBJ1-2	TGTGCCAGCAGTTTAAGGGGGACAGCTACTAACTATGGCTACACCTTC	CASSLRGTATNYGYTF
15	TRBV6-5	TRBD1	many	TRBJ1-6	TGTGCCAGCAGTTACTCGGGACAGGGGGCTTCACCCCTCCACTTT	CASSYSGQGASPLHF
15	TRBV12-3/TRBV12-4	TRBD1	NA	TRBJ2-2	TGTGCCAGCAGTTTACAGGGGGCGCTTTCCGGGGAGCTGTTTTTT	CASSLQGALSGELFF
14	TRBV28	NA	NA	TRBJ2-7	TGTGCCAGCAGTTTATCCAGCCTAACCTACGAGCAGTACTTC	CASSLSSLTYEQYF
13	TRBV7-9	NA	few	TRBJ1-6	TGTGCCAGCAGCCGGACAGCTAATTCACCCCTCCACTTT	CASSRTANSPLHF
13	TRBV2	NA	few	TRBJ2-7	TGTGCCAGCAGTGAAGATCGGAAGCCACCGGAGTACTTC	CASSEDRKPPEYF
13	TRBV7-2	TRBD1	NA	TRBJ2-7	TGTGCCAGCAGCTTCCGGGACAGGGATTTGCAGTACTTC	CASSFRDRDLQYF
15	TRBV7-2	NA	few	TRBJ1-4	TGTGCCAGCAGCTCCCGTACAGGTTCTAATGAAAAACTGTTTTTT	CASSSRTGSNEKLFF
18	TRBV20-1	TRBD2	NA	TRBJ2-5	TGCAGTGCTAAAGTTCCCAGCGGGGGCCCGAAGGGGAAAGAGACCCAGTACTTC	CSAKVPSGGPKGKETQYF
14	TRBV9	TRBD1	NA	TRBJ1-2	TGTGCCAGCAGCTTCGGACAGGGCCTAGATGGCTACACCTTC	CASSFGQGLDGYTF
19	TRBV3-1	NA	NA	TRBJ2-5	TGTGCCAGCAGCCAAAAGGGGCCAGGATTACTTTCCCGTCCGGAGACCCAGTACTTC	CASSQKGPGLLSRPETQYF
11	TRBV2	NA	NA	TRBJ1-1	TGTGCCAGCAGTGCCACTGGAGGAGCTTTCTTT	CASSATGGAFF
15	TRBV5-1	TRBD2	NA	TRBJ2-4	TGCGCCAGCCCCTGGTGGGTGCGGGGAGGGAACATTCAGTACTTC	CASPWWVRGGNIQYF